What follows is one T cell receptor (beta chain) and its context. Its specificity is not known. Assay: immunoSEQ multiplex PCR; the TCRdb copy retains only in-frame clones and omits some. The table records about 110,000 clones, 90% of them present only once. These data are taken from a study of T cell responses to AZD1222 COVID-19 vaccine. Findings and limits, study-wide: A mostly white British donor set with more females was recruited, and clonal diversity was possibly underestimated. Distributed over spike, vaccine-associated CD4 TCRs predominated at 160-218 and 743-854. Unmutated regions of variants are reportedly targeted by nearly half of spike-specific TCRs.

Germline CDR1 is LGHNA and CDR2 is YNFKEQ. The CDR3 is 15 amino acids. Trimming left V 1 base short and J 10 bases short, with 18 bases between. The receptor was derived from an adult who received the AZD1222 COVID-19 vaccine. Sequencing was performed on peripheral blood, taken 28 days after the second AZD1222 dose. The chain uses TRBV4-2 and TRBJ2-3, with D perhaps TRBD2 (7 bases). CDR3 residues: CASSQARGGGHPQYF. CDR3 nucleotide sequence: TGTGCCAGCAGCCAAGCACGAGGGGGGGGCCATCCGCAGTATTTT.